Each of the 27 T cell receptor beta chains below was sequenced from the same sample in a study of shared clonotypes between healthy human individuals. Sequenced by immunoSEQ multiplex PCR; TCRdb stores in-frame clones only, minus some. Of about 1.1 million clones in the sample, 70% to 80% are singletons; the top ten hold roughly 0.9%. The specimen was memory CD4+ T cells from PBMCs. The subset is: CD45RA-negative fraction. These receptors came from a man between 18 and 35 years old in good health. Some clones in this sample may be carry-over from other donors' samples.

In this sample, this clone turned up once. The chain uses TRBV28 and TRBJ1-2, with D perhaps matching TRBD1 (5 bases). The CDR3 loop spans 16 amino acids. V lost 5 bases, J lost 2 bases, and 18 bases lay in between. Germline V CDR1 and CDR2: MDHEN, SYDVKM. In DNA form, the CDR3 reads TGTGCCAGCAGTATAATTCCGGGACCGTCAAACTATGGCTACACCTTC. It translates to CASSIIPGPSNYGYTF.

V is TRBV30 and J is TRBJ2-2; D unclear. Germline V lookup: CDR1 GTSNPN, CDR2 SVGIG (reference sequence). V lost 5 bases, J lost 5 bases, and 15 bases lay in between. This CDR3 region has 14 residues. The chain's CDR3 is CAWSKENPTGELFF. The DNA of the CDR3 is TGTGCCTGGTCGAAGGAAAACCCGACCGGGGAGCTGTTTTTT.

The CDR3 sequence: CATASAGNSYNEQFF. CDR3 in DNA: TGTGCCACCGCCTCGGCGGGGAACTCCTACAATGAGCAGTTCTTC. The chain combines TRBV11-1 with TRBJ2-1; possibly TRBD2 for D (6 bases). Germline CDR1 is SGHAT and CDR2 is FQDESV (reference sequence). Deletions cut 10 bases from V and 0 bases from J, with 16 bases between. The CDR3 sequence is 15 residues long.

The V call is TRBV5-4, the J call TRBJ2-1; D not certain. Germline V CDR1 and CDR2: SGHNT, YYREEE (reference sequence). V was shortened by 0 bases and J by 2 bases, with 12 bases between the two germline ends. The CDR3 is made up of 16 amino acids. The CDR3 protein is CASSLDPASPYNEQFF. In DNA form, the CDR3 reads TGTGCCAGCAGCTTGGATCCCGCCTCGCCCTACAATGAGCAGTTCTTC. Looking up the rest from reference TRBV5-4 and TRBJ2-1 gives the full variable domain: ETGVTQSPTHLIKTRGQQVTLRCSSQSGHNTVSWYQQALGQGPQFIFQYYREEENGRGNFPPRFSGLQFPNYSSELNVNALELDDSALYLCASSLDPASPYNEQFFGPGTRLTVL.

In regard to this clone: Other nucleotide sequences from this sample produce the same CDR3. The chain links TRBV2 to TRBJ2-7, with 10 bases lining up with TRBD2. With 4 bases clipped from V and 0 bases from J, the junction kept 3 bases outside the gene matches. This CDR3 contains 15 residues. Germline assignment: CDR1 SNHLY and CDR2 FYNNEI. Here the CDR3 reads CASSGRTSGSYEQYF. CDR3 coding DNA: TGTGCCAGCAGTGGGAGGACTAGCGGCTCCTACGAGCAGTACTTC.

This clone occurred a few times. This chain joins TRBV27 and TRBJ2-7; D may be TRBD1 or TRBD2 (5 bases each). This CDR3 has 16 amino acids. Between the trimmed V and J ends, which lost 5 bases and 1 base, there was a span of 18 bases. From germline, CDR1 is MNHEY and CDR2 SMNVEV (reference sequence). The DNA of the CDR3 is TGTGCCAGCAGTCCCGGGACCTCCCGACGGTCCTACGAGCAGTACTTC. Amino acids: CASSPGTSRRSYEQYF.

V and J are TRBV10-2 and TRBJ1-1, with unresolved D. Germline V gene sequence: CDR1 WSHSY, CDR2 SAAADI. With 4 bases removed from V and 6 bases from J, the gap between germline ends came to 9 bases. The CDR3 sequence is 12 residues long. The CDR3 is CASSARLSEAFF. CDR3 nucleotides: TGCGCCAGCAGTGCTCGCCTCTCTGAAGCTTTCTTT.

The rearrangement uses TRBV7-2 and TRBJ2-7; tentatively, D is TRBD1 or TRBD2 (6 bases each). The CDR3 loop spans 17 amino acids. CDR1 is SGHTA, CDR2 FQGNSA, per germline. Trimming took 1 base from V and 7 from J, leaving 23 bases between them. The CDR3 reads CASSLVATGVGGGEQYF. Written as DNA, the CDR3 is TGTGCCAGCAGCTTAGTGGCGACCGGAGTCGGAGGGGGGGAGCAGTACTTC.

The chain uses TRBV28 and TRBJ2-6, with 9 bases lining up with TRBD1. CDR1 is MDHEN and CDR2 is SYDVKM in the germline V gene. The CDR3 has 16 residues. Unmatched junction bases numbered 2, after V lost 5 bases and J lost 0 bases. The CDR3 DNA reads TGTGCCAGCAGTCCGGGACAGGGCTCTGGGGCCAACGTCCTGACTTTC. This encodes CASSPGQGSGANVLTF.

This chain joins TRBV7-8 and TRBJ2-1; tentative D call: TRBD2 (6 bases). Germline CDR1 SGHVS, CDR2 FQNEAQ. The CDR3 has 16 residues. Between the trimmed V and J ends, which lost 3 bases and 2 bases, there was a span of 14 bases. CDR3 in DNA: TGTGCCAGCAGCTTTCGGAGCGGGCTGACCTACAATGAGCAGTTCTTC. Protein product: CASSFRSGLTYNEQFF.

V and J are TRBV5-1 and TRBJ2-5, with D unresolved. The CDR3 consists of 15 residues. Germline V gene sequence: CDR1 SGHRS, CDR2 YFSETQ. Deletions cut 0 bases from V and 4 bases from J, with 13 bases between. CDR3 sequence: CASSLGSYGGETQYF. CDR3 DNA sequence: TGCGCCAGCAGCTTGGGCTCTTACGGCGGAGAGACCCAGTACTTC.

This CDR3 reads CASSFLQLAGVGEQYF. Here the CDR3 DNA reads TGTGCCAGCAGTTTTCTCCAACTAGCGGGAGTGGGGGAGCAGTACTTC. The chain is built from TRBV6-5 and TRBJ2-7, with 11 bases lining up with TRBD2. The germline V gene has CDR1 MNHEY and CDR2 SVGAGI. J gave up 7 bases and V 4 bases, and 12 bases lay outside the gene matches. The CDR3 length is 16 residues.

As to this clone: The sample contains more than one DNA sequence encoding this CDR3. This chain joins TRBV2 and TRBJ2-4, with TRBD1 matching over 7 bases. Germline V gives CDR1 SNHLY, CDR2 FYNNEI. J was trimmed by 2 bases and V by 3 bases; bases with no gene match: 7. The CDR3 consists of 16 residues. This CDR3 is CASSERGGRTKNIQYF. In DNA, the CDR3 is TGTGCCAGCAGTGAGAGAGGGGGCAGGACCAAAAACATTCAGTACTTC.

The rearrangement joins TRBV10-1 to TRBJ1-3, with 8 bases aligning to TRBD1. Germline-derived CDR1 and CDR2 are WNHNN and SYGVQD (reference sequence). This CDR3 is built from 16 residues. Trimming cost V 0 bases and J 3 bases; bases outside gene matches: 4. In DNA, the CDR3 is TGCGCCAGCAGTGAGTCGACAGGGGAAGGTGGAAACACCATATATTTT. Its translation: CASSESTGEGGNTIYF.

This clone was found once. The J gene is TRBJ1-3, the V gene TRBV28; 11 bases are shared with TRBD2. TRBJ2-2 matches the DNA end more closely, so the J call is doubtful. The germline CDR1 and CDR2 sequences are MDHEN and SYDVKM. The CDR3 loop spans 17 amino acids. The CDR3 DNA reads as TGTGCCAGCAGACCTAGGGCGGGACTAGCGGACACCGGGGAGCTGTTTTTT. Protein: CASRPRAGLADTGELFF.

The gene calls are TRBV10-3 and TRBJ2-7; 9 bases fit TRBD1. Trimming removed 2 bases from V and 6 bases from J; junction bases left unmatched: 8. Germline V gene data show CDR1 as ENHRY and CDR2 as SYGVKD. The CDR3 length is 15 residues. Here the CDR3 reads CAISEPGQGLGEQYF. The CDR3 bases are TGTGCCATCAGTGAGCCGGGACAGGGCCTGGGCGAGCAGTACTTC.

This clone was seen many times. The chain combines TRBV6-5 with TRBJ2-7; D uncertain. CDR3 length: 15 residues. Looked up from germline, CDR1 is MNHEY and CDR2 is SVGAGI. V was shortened by 0 bases and J by 1 base, with 10 bases between the two germline ends. CDR3 nucleotides: TGTGCCAGCAGTTACTCCCCGGCGAAGTCCTACGAGCAGTACTTC. Translating gives CASSYSPAKSYEQYF.

The V and J genes are TRBV11-2 and TRBJ2-5; D may be TRBD2 (7 bases). In germline, CDR1 is SGHAT, CDR2 FQNNGV. The CDR3 runs 16 residues. Trimming removed 2 bases at V and 7 bases at J, with 20 bases between. The CDR3 protein is CASSLLWSGKGGTQYF. The CDR3 nucleotides are TGTGCCAGCAGCTTATTATGGAGCGGGAAAGGGGGGACCCAGTACTTC.

The J gene is TRBJ2-3, the V gene TRBV29-1; D unresolved. The germline V and J ends were trimmed by 3 bases and 4 bases, with 8 bases remaining between them. This CDR3 has 12 amino acids. Looked up from germline, CDR1 is SQVTM and CDR2 is ANQGSEA. The CDR3 reads CSVELGSDTQYF. The CDR3 DNA follows: TGCAGCGTTGAGCTAGGGTCAGATACGCAGTATTTT.

The CDR3 protein is CASSLRTEPNYGYTF. Written as DNA, the CDR3 is TGTGCCAGCAGCCTCCGGACAGAGCCTAACTATGGCTACACCTTC. V is TRBV7-8 and J is TRBJ1-2; a possible D gene is TRBD1 (6 bases). This CDR3 is built from 15 residues. Germline V lookup: CDR1 SGHVS, CDR2 FQNEAQ. V lost 5 bases and J lost 0, with 13 bases in between. Variable domain in full (rest from reference TRBV7-8 and TRBJ1-2): GAGVSQSPRYKVAKRGQDVALRCDPISGHVSLFWYQQALGQGPEFLTYFQNEAQLDKSGLPSDRFFAERPEGSVSTLKIQRTQQEDSAVYLCASSLRTEPNYGYTFGSGTRLTVV.

The CDR3 DNA reads TGTGCCAGCAGGCGAAAGGCGACTAGCGGGAGAGGCAATGAGCAGTTCTTC. It encodes CASRRKATSGRGNEQFF. The rearrangement links TRBV27 to TRBJ2-1, with 12 bases matching TRBD2. The CDR3 has 17 amino acids. The germline gives CDR1 MNHEY, CDR2 SMNVEV (reference sequence). V lost 6 bases and J lost 6; bases outside the gene matches: 12.

This chain links TRBV5-1 with TRBJ1-1, with D unclear. The germline V and J ends were trimmed by 0 bases and 5 bases, with 8 bases remaining between them. CDR3 length: 13 residues. Germline-derived CDR1 and CDR2 are SGHRS and YFSETQ. The CDR3 DNA sequence: TGCGCCAGCAGCTTGGTGCGGGAAACTGAAGCTTTCTTT. Translation: CASSLVRETEAFF.

Remarks on this clone: At one boundary the junction diverges from the germline segment, which might be a read error. V is TRBV25-1 and J is TRBJ1-1; tentatively, D is TRBD1 (6 bases). There are 17 residues in the CDR3. CDR1 is MGHDK and CDR2 is SYGVNS in the germline V gene. The CDR3 here is CASSEYATGQGNTEASF. In DNA form, the CDR3 reads TGTGCCAGCAGTGAATATGCGACTGGGCAGGGGAACACTGAAGCTTCCTTT.

The chain carries TRBV28 and TRBJ1-4, with 7 bases that match TRBD1. Trimming at V came to 11 bases and at J to 9 bases, leaving 18 bases not matched to a gene. The CDR3 loop spans 15 amino acids. CDR1 is MDHEN, CDR2 SYDVKM, per germline. Written as DNA, the CDR3 is TGTGCCGTCGGCCAGGGGCAGGGGGTCAGGAAAAAACTGTTTTTT. Translated: CAVGQGQGVRKKLFF.

The chain recombines TRBV28 with TRBJ1-2; D unclear. Germline V gives CDR1 MDHEN, CDR2 SYDVKM. Trimming removed 6 bases at V and 3 bases at J, with 8 bases between. CDR3 size: 12 residues. The CDR3 DNA sequence: TGTGCCAGCAGCTTCAATGACTATGGCTACACCTTC. Translating gives CASSFNDYGYTF.

V gene TRBV6-5 combines with J gene TRBJ2-7, with D perhaps matching TRBD1 or TRBD2 (5 bases each). Trimming stripped 4 bases from V and 1 base from J, with 11 bases between. The CDR3 is 14 amino acids. Germline V gene lookup returns CDR1 MNHEY and CDR2 SVGAGI. CDR3 in DNA: TGTGCCAGCAGTTCCCGGGACGGATCCTACGAGCAGTACTTC. The encoded protein is CASSSRDGSYEQYF.

Comment on this clone: The sample has other DNA sequences that encode this CDR3 too. The V call is TRBV2, the J call TRBJ1-1; 9 bases match TRBD1. Germline V gene sequence: CDR1 SNHLY, CDR2 FYNNEI. The CDR3 contains 14 residues. Trimming removed 4 bases from V and 2 bases from J; junction bases left unmatched: 2. CDR3 sequence reads: CASSGTGVNTEAFF. The CDR3, as DNA: TGTGCCAGCAGTGGGACAGGGGTTAACACTGAAGCTTTCTTT.